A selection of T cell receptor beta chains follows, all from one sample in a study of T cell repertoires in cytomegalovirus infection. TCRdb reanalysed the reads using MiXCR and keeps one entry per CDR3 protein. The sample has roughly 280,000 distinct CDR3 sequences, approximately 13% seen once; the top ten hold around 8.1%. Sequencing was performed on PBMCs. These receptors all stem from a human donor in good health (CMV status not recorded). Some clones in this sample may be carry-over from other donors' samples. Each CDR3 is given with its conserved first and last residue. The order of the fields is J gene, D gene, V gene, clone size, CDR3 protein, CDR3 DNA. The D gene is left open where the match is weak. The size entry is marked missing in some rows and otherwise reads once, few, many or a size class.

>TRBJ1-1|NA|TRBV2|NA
CATGRNTEAFF
TGTGCCACCGGACGGAACACTGAAGCTTTCTTT
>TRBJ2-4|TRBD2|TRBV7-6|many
CASSSGTSGGVAKNIQYF
TGTGCCAGCAGCTCGGGGACTAGCGGGGGAGTAGCCAAAAACATTCAGTACTTC
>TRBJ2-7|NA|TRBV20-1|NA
CSARKTNSYEQYF
TGCAGTGCTAGAAAGACTAATTCCTACGAGCAGTACTTC
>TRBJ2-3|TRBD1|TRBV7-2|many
CASSPLRTGGATDTQYF
TGTGCCAGCAGCCCCCTCCGGACAGGGGGCGCAACAGATACGCAGTATTTT
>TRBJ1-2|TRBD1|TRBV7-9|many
CASSPRTGDGYTF
TGTGCCAGCAGCCCAAGGACAGGGGATGGCTACACCTTC
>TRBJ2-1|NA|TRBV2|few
CASSDPGAGGFDEQFF
TGTGCCAGCAGCGACCCGGGAGCAGGAGGGTTCGATGAGCAGTTCTTC
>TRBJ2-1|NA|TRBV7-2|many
CASSLGGRRENEQFF
TGTGCCAGCAGCTTAGGGGGGAGAAGAGAAAATGAGCAGTTCTTC
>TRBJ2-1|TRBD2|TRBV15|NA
CATSREAGVHEQFF
TGTGCCACCAGCAGAGAAGCGGGAGTGCATGAGCAGTTCTTC
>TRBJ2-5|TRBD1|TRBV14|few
CASSHDRGETQYF
TGTGCCAGCAGCCATGACAGGGGAGAGACCCAGTACTTC
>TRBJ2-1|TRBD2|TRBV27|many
CASSFRPSGYNEQFF
TGTGCCAGCAGTTTCCGGCCTAGCGGTTACAATGAGCAGTTCTTC
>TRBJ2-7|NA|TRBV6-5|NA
CASSLVRGREQYF
TGTGCCAGCAGTTTGGTGCGGGGACGAGAGCAGTACTTC
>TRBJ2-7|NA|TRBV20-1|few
CSARDSSSYEQYF
TGCAGTGCTAGGGACAGCAGCTCCTACGAGCAGTACTTC
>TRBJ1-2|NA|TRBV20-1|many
CSAVRSEWVYGYTF
TGCAGTGCTGTCCGAAGCGAATGGGTCTATGGCTACACCTTC
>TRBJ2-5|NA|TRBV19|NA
CASTREPLAGSQETQYF
TGTGCCAGTACCCGAGAGCCGTTGGCGGGGAGTCAAGAGACCCAGTACTTC
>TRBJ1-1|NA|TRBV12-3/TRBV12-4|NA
CASSFRGAGTEAFF
TGTGCCAGCAGTTTTAGGGGGGCAGGGACTGAAGCTTTCTTT
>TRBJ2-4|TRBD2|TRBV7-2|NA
CASSFFGGREGIQYF
TGTGCCAGCAGCTTTTTCGGCGGGAGGGAGGGCATTCAGTACTTC
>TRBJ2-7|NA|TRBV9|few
CASSPRRNGRVDEQYF
TGTGCCAGCAGCCCTCGCCGTAACGGACGGGTGGACGAGCAGTACTTC
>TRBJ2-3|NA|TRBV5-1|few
CASSSHSTDTQYF
TGCGCCAGCAGCTCACATTCGACAGATACGCAGTATTTT
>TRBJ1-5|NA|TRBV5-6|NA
CASSLVGRNQPQHF
TGTGCCAGCAGCTTGGTGGGGAGGAATCAGCCCCAGCATTTT
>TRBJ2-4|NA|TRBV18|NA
CASSRNGDIQYF
TGTGCCAGCTCTAGAAACGGGGACATTCAGTACTTC
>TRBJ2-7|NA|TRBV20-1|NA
CSARDTGKPYEQYF
TGCAGTGCTAGAGATACAGGAAAGCCCTACGAGCAGTACTTC
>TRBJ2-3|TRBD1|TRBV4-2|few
CASSQTTGTGSDTQYF
TGTGCCAGCAGCCAAACCACCGGGACAGGGAGCGATACGCAGTATTTT
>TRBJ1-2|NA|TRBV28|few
CASRGGARGYTF
TGTGCCAGCAGGGGGGGGGCGAGGGGCTACACCTTC
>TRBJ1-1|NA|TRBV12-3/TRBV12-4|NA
CASTRRGMNTEAFF
TGTGCCAGCACTCGACGAGGGATGAACACTGAAGCTTTCTTT
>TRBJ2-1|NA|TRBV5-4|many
CASSHPGPGIEQFF
TGTGCCAGCAGCCATCCGGGCCCAGGGATTGAGCAGTTCTTC
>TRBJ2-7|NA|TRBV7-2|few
CASSPLPRGEQYF
TGTGCCAGCAGCCCCCTCCCAAGGGGGGAGCAGTACTTC
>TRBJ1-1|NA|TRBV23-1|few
CASSPRKNTEAFF
TGCGCCAGCAGTCCTCGCAAGAACACTGAAGCTTTCTTT
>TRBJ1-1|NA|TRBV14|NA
CASSHNRFEAFF
TGTGCCAGCAGTCATAACAGGTTTGAAGCTTTCTTT
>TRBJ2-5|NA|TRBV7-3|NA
CASSPSTKETQYF
TGTGCCAGCAGCCCCTCGACCAAAGAGACCCAGTACTTC
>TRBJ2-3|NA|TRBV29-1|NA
CSVKTGTDTQYF
TGCAGCGTTAAGACGGGCACAGATACGCAGTATTTT
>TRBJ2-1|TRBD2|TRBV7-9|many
CASSTFGTSSYNEQFF
TGTGCCAGCAGCACCTTCGGGACTAGCTCTTACAATGAGCAGTTCTTC
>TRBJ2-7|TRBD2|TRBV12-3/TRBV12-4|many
CASRYSGRDYEQYF
TGTGCCAGCAGATATAGCGGGAGAGACTACGAGCAGTACTTC
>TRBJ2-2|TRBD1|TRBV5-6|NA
CASSLYRGDSGELFF
TGTGCCAGCAGCTTATACAGGGGGGATTCCGGGGAGCTGTTTTTT
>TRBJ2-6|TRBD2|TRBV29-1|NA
CSVVGGAGANVLTF
TGCAGCGTTGTCGGGGGGGCTGGGGCCAACGTCCTGACTTTC
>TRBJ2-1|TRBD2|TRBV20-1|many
CSARPVLAEIYNEQFF
TGCAGTGCTAGACCTGTTCTAGCGGAGATCTACAATGAGCAGTTCTTC
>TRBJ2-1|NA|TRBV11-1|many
CASSLSRGDEQFF
TGTGCCAGCAGCTTATCAAGGGGAGATGAGCAGTTCTTC
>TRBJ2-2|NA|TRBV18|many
CASSPLDMNTGELFF
TGTGCCAGCTCACCTTTGGACATGAACACCGGGGAGCTGTTTTTT
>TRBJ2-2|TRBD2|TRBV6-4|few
CASSRTSGQNTGELFF
TGTGCCAGCAGTCGGACTAGCGGACAGAACACCGGGGAGCTGTTTTTT
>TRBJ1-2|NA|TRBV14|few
CASSQDFGQGGYTF
TGTGCCAGCAGCCAAGACTTCGGGCAGGGGGGCTACACCTTC
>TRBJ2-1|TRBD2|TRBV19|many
CASRISGGDNEQFF
TGTGCCAGTAGGATCTCGGGGGGGGACAATGAGCAGTTCTTC
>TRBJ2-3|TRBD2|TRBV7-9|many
CASSLPGLAPGTDTQYF
TGTGCCAGCAGCTTACCGGGACTAGCGCCCGGCACAGATACGCAGTATTTT
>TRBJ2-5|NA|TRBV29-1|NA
CSVVGGRETQYF
TGCAGCGTTGTCGGGGGGCGTGAGACCCAGTACTTC
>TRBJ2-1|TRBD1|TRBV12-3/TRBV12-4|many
CASSTRAGGAPRNEQFF
TGTGCCAGCAGCACAAGGGCAGGGGGCGCCCCGAGGAATGAGCAGTTCTTC
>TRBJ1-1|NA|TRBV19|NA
CASRRADTEAFF
TGTGCCAGTAGAAGGGCAGACACTGAAGCTTTCTTT
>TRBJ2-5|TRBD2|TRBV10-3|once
CAISESVSSGRWETQYF
TGTGCCATCAGTGAGTCGGTTTCCAGCGGGAGATGGGAGACCCAGTACTTC
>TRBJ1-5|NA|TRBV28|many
CASSPGQVQPQHF
TGTGCCAGCAGTCCAGGGCAGGTTCAGCCCCAGCATTTT
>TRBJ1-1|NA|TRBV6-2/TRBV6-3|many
CASSFGRMNTEAFF
TGTGCCAGCAGTTTTGGGAGGATGAACACTGAAGCTTTCTTT
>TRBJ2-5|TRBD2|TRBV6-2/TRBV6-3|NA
CASSYTGTSGIGAQVTQYF
TGTGCCAGCAGTTACACCGGGACTAGCGGGATCGGTGCCCAAGTTACCCAGTACTTC
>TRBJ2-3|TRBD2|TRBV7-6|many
CASSLATSGSQYF
TGTGCCAGCAGCTTAGCCACTAGCGGTTCGCAGTATTTT
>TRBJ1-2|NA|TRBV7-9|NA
CASSLDFGYTF
TGTGCCAGCAGCCTAGATTTTGGCTACACCTTC
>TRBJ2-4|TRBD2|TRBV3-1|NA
CASSQDQLSGNIQYF
TGTGCCAGCAGCCAAGATCAGCTTAGCGGGAACATTCAGTACTTC
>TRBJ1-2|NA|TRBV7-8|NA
CASSLVVREATNYGYTF
TGTGCCAGCAGCTTAGTCGTTAGGGAGGCTACTAACTATGGCTACACCTTC
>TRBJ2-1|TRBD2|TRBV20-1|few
CSARGAVTGGRRSGQFF
TGCAGTGCTAGAGGGGCGGTGACGGGAGGGCGGCGATCGGGTCAGTTCTTC
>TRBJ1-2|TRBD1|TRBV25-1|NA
CASSSPGQLYGYTF
TGTGCCAGCAGCTCCCCGGGACAGCTCTATGGCTACACCTTC
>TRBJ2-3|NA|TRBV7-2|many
CASSLSRGRRDTQYF
TGTGCCAGCAGCTTATCCAGGGGAAGGAGAGATACGCAGTATTTT
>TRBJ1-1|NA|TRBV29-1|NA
CSVVVVGGDTEAFF
TGCAGCGTCGTCGTAGTCGGGGGGGACACTGAAGCTTTCTTT
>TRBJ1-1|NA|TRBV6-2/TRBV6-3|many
CASSYSQRDTEAFF
TGTGCCAGCAGTTACTCTCAAAGGGACACTGAAGCTTTCTTT